The sequence of this T cell receptor (beta chain) was determined in a study of patients and donors after allogeneic stem cell transplantation. This clonotype showed up many times. The CDR3 runs 14 residues. Trimming took 6 bases from V and 6 from J; bases not matched to a gene: 4. The germline CDR1 and CDR2 sequences are MNHEY and SVGAGI. TCRdb analysed the RT-PCR reads with MiXCR anew, one entry per CDR3 protein. The table shows 150,000 to 250,000 distinct CDR3 sequences, with 41% occurring only once. The chain links TRBV6-5 to TRBJ1-5; 11 nucleotides match TRBD1. This sequence originates from a human donor who was either an allogeneic HSCT recipient or a stem cell or donor lymphocyte infusion donor (not recorded which). It is not recorded whose cells these are; they may come from a transplant donor. The sample was blood, either unsorted or a sorted T cell fraction (not recorded which). The CDR3, as DNA: TGTGCCAGCAGCTGGACAGGGGGCTCTCAGCCCCAGCATTTT. Encoded protein: CASSWTGGSQPQHF.